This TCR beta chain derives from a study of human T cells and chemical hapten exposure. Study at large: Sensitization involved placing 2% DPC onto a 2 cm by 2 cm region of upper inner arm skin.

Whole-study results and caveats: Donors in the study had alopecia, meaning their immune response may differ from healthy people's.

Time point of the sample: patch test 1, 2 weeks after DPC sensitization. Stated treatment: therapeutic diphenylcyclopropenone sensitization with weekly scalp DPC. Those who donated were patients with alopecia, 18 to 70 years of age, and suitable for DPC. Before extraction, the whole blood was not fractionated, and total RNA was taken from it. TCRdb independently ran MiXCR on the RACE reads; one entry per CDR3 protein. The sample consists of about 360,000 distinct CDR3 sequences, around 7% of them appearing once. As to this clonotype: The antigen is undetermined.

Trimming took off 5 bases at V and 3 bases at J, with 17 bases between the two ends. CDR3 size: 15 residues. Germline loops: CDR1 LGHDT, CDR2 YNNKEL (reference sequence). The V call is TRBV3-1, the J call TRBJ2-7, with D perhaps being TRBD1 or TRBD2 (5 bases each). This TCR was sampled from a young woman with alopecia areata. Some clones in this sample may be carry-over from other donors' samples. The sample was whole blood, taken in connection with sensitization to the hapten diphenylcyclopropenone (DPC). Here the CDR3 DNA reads TGTGCCAGCAGCGCCTCCGGGGCAGAGGACTACGAGCAGTACTTC. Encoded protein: CASSASGAEDYEQYF.